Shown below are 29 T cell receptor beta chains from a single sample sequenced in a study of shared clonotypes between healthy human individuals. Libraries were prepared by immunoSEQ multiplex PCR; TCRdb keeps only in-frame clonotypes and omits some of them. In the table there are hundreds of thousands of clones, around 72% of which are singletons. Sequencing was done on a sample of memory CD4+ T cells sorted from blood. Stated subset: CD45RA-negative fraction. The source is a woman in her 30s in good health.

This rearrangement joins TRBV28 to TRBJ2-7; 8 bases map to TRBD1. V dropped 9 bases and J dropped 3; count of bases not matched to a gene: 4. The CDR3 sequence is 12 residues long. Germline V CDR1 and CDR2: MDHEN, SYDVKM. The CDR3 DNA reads TGTGCCAGTGGACAGGGTGTCTACGAGCAGTACTTC. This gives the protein CASGQGVYEQYF. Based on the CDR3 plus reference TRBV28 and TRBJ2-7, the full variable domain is DVKVTQSSRYLVKRTGEKVFLECVQDMDHENMFWYRQDPGLGLRLIYFSYDVKMKEKGDIPEGYSVSREKKERFSLILESASTNQTSMYLCASGQGVYEQYFGPGTRLTVT.

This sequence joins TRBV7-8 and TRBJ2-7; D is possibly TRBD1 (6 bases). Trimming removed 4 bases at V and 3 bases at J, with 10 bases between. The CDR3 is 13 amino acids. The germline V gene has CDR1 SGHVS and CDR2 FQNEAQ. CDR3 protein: CASSWDTLYEQYF. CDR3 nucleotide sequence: TGTGCCAGCAGCTGGGACACCCTCTACGAGCAGTACTTC. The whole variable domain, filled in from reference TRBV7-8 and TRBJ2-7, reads GAGVSQSPRYKVAKRGQDVALRCDPISGHVSLFWYQQALGQGPEFLTYFQNEAQLDKSGLPSDRFFAERPEGSVSTLKIQRTQQEDSAVYLCASSWDTLYEQYFGPGTRLTVT.

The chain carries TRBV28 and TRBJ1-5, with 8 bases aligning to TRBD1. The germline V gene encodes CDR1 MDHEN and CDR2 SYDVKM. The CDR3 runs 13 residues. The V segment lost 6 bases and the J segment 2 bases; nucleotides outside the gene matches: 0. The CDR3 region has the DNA TGTGCCAGCAGGACAGGGGGCAATCAGCCCCAGCATTTT. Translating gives CASRTGGNQPQHF.

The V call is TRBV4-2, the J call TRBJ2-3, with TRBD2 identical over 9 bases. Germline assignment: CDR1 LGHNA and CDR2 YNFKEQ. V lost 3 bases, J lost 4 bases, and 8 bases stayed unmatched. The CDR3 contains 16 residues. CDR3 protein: CASSHVGLAEADTQYF. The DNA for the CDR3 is TGTGCCAGCAGCCATGTGGGACTAGCCGAGGCAGATACGCAGTATTTT.

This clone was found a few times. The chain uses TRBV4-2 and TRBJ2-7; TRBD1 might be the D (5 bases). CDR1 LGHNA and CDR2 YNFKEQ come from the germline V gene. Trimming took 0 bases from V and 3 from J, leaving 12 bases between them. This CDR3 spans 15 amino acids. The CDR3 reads CASSQDWLGVYEQYF. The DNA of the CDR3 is TGTGCCAGCAGCCAAGATTGGCTAGGGGTCTACGAGCAGTACTTC.

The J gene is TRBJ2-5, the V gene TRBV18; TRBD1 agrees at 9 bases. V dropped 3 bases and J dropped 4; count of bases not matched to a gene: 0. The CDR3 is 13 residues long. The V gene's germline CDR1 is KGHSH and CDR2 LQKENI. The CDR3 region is CASSPDRGETQYF. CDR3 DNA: TGTGCCAGCTCACCGGACAGGGGAGAGACCCAGTACTTC.

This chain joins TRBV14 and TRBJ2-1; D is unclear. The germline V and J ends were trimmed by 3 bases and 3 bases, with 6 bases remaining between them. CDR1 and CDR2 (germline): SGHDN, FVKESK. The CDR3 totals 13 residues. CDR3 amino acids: CASSHDYYNEQFF. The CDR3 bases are TGTGCCAGCAGCCACGATTACTACAATGAGCAGTTCTTC.

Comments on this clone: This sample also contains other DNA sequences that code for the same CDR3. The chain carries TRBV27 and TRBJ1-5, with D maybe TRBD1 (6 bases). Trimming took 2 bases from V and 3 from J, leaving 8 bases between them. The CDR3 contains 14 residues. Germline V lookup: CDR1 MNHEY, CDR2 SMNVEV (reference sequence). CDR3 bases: TGTGCCAGCAGTTTACGGGGGGCCAATCAGCCCCAGCATTTT. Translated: CASSLRGANQPQHF.

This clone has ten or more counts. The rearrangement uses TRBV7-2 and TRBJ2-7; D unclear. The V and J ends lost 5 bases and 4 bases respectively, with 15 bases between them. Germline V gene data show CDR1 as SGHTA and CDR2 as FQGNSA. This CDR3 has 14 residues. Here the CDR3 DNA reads TGTGCCAGCAGCGCGTACCTCAACAGTTACGAGCAGTACTTC. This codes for CASSAYLNSYEQYF.

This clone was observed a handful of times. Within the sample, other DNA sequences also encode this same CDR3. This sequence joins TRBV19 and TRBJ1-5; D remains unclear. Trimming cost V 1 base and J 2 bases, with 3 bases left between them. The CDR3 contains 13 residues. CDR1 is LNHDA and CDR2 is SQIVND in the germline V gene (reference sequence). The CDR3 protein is CASSIAGNQPQHF. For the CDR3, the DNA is TGTGCCAGTAGTATAGCGGGCAATCAGCCCCAGCATTTT.

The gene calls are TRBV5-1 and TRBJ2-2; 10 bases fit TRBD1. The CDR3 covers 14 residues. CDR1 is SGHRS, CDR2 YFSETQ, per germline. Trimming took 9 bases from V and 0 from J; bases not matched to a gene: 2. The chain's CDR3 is CATGTGANTGELFF. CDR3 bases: TGCGCCACCGGGACAGGGGCGAACACCGGGGAGCTGTTTTTT.

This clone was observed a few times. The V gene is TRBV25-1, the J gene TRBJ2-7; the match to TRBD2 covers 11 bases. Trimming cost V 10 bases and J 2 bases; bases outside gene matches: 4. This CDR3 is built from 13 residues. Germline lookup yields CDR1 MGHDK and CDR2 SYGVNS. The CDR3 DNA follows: TGTGCCACCTCACTAGCGGGAGCCTACGAGCAGTACTTC. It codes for CATSLAGAYEQYF.

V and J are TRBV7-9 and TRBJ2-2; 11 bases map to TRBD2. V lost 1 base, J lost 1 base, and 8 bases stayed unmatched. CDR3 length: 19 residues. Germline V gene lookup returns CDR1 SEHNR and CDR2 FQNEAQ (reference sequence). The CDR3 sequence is CASSLETGLAELNTGELFF. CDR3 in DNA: TGTGCCAGCAGCTTAGAGACGGGACTAGCGGAATTGAACACCGGGGAGCTGTTTTTT.

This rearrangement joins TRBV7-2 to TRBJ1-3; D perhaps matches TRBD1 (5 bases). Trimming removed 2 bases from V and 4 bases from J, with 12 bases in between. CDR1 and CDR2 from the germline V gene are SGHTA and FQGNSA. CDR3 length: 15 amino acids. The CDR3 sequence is CASSLRLGGGNTIYF. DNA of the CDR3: TGTGCCAGCAGCTTACGTTTGGGGGGAGGAAACACCATATATTTT.

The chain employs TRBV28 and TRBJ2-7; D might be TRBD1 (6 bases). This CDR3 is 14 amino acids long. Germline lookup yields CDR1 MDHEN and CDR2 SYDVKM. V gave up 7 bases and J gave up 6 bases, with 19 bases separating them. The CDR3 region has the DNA TGTGCCAGCATCCCAGAGGGCAGGGGTGGCGAGCAGTACTTC. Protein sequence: CASIPEGRGGEQYF.

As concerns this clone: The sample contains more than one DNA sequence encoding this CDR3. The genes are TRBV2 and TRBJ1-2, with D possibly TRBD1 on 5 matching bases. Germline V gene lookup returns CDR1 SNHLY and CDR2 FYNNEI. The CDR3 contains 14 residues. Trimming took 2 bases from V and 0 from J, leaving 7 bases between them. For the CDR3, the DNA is TGTGCCAGCAGTGAAAGGGGCGCTAACTATGGCTACACCTTC. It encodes CASSERGANYGYTF.

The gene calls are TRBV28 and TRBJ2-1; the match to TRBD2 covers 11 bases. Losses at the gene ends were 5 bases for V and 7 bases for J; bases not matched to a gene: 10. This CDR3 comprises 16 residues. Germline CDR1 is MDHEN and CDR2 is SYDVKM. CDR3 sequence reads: CASSRGTSGSWNEQFF. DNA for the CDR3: TGTGCCAGCAGTAGGGGAACTAGCGGGAGTTGGAATGAGCAGTTCTTC.

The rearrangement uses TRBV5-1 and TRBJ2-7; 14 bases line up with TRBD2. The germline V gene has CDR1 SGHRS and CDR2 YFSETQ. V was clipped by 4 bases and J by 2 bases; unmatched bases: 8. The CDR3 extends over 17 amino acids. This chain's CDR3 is CASSPVGTSGGTYEQYF. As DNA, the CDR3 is TGCGCCAGCAGCCCGGTCGGGACTAGCGGGGGTACCTACGAGCAGTACTTC. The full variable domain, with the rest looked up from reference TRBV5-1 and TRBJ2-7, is KAGVTQTPRYLIKTRGQQVTLSCSPISGHRSVSWYQQTPGQGLQFLFEYFSETQRNKGNFPGRFSGRQFSNSRSEMNVSTLELGDSALYLCASSPVGTSGGTYEQYFGPGTRLTVT.

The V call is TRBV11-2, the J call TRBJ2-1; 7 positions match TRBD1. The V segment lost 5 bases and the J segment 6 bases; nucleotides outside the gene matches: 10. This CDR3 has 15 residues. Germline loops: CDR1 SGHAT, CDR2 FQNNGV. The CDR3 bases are TGTGCCAGCAGCCGATGGACAGGAAGCCTCAATGAGCAGTTCTTC. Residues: CASSRWTGSLNEQFF.

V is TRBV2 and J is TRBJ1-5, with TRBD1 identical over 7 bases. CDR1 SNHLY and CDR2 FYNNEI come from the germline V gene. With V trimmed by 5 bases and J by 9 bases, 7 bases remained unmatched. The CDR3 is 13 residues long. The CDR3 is CASSPPQGVPQHF. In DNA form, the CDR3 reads TGTGCCAGCAGTCCCCCGCAGGGGGTGCCCCAGCATTTT.

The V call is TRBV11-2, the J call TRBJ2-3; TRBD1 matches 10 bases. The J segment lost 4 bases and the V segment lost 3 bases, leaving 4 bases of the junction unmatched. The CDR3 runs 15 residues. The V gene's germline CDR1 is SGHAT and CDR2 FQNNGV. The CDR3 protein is CASSLGGQGSDTQYF. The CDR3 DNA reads TGTGCCAGCAGCTTGGGGGGACAGGGGTCAGATACGCAGTATTTT.

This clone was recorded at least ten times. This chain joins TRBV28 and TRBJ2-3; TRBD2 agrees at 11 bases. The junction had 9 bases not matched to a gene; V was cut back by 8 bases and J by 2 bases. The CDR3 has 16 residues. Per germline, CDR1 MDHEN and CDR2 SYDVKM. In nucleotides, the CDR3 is TGTGCCAGCGGGGCTAGCGGGAGGTCGAACACAGATACGCAGTATTTT. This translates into CASGASGRSNTDTQYF. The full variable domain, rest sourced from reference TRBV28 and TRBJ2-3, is DVKVTQSSRYLVKRTGEKVFLECVQDMDHENMFWYRQDPGLGLRLIYFSYDVKMKEKGDIPEGYSVSREKKERFSLILESASTNQTSMYLCASGASGRSNTDTQYFGPGTRLTVL.

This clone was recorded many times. CDR3 bases: TGTGCCAGCAGCCCTTATCAACACATTGAAGCTTTCTTT. Residues: CASSPYQHIEAFF. This chain uses TRBV11-2 with TRBJ1-1; no definite D call. The CDR3 runs 13 residues. V lost 5 bases, J lost 7 bases, and 14 bases lay in between. Germline CDR1 reads SGHAT; CDR2 reads FQNNGV.

CDR3 DNA sequence: TGTGCCAGCAGTGAAGATACCAACTCCTACAATGAGCAGTTCTTC. Amino acids: CASSEDTNSYNEQFF. The rearrangement joins TRBV6-1 to TRBJ2-1; D gene unclear. This CDR3 is 15 amino acids long. Germline V gene data show CDR1 as MNHNS and CDR2 as SASEGT. The ends were cut back, 1 base at V and 0 bases at J, with 7 bases in the middle.

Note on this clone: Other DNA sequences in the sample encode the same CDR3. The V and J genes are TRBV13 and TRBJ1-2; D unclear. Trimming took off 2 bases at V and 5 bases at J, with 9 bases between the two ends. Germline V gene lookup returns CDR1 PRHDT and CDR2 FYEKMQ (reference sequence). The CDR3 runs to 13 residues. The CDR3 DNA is TGTGCCAGCAGCTTACGGGGATCGTATGGCTACACCTTC. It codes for CASSLRGSYGYTF.

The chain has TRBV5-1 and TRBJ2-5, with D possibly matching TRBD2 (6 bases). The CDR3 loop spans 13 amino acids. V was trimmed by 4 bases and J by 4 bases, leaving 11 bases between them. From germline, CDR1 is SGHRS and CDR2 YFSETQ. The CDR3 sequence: CASSRGLPETQYF. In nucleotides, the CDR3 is TGCGCCAGCAGCAGGGGACTTCCAGAGACCCAGTACTTC.

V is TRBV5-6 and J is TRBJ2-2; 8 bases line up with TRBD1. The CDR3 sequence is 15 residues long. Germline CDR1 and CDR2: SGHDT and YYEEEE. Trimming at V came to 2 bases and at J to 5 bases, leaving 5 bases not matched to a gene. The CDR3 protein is CASSFRDRKTGELFF. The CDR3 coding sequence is TGTGCCAGCAGCTTTAGGGACAGGAAAACCGGGGAGCTGTTTTTT.

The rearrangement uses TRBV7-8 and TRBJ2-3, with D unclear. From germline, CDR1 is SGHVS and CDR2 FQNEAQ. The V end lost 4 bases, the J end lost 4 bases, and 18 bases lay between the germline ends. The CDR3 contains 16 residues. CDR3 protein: CASSSSVKVSADTQYF. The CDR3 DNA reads TGTGCCAGCAGCTCCTCCGTAAAGGTATCGGCAGATACGCAGTATTTT.

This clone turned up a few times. The DNA for the CDR3 is TGTGCCACCAGCAGAGATGTCTCCTTGGGAACCTACGAGCAGTACTTC. The encoded protein is CATSRDVSLGTYEQYF. This chain connects TRBV15 to TRBJ2-7; D unresolved. The length of the CDR3 is 16 residues. Germline CDR1 reads LNHNV; CDR2 reads YYDKDF (reference sequence). The ends were cut back, 0 bases at V and 2 bases at J, with 14 bases in the middle.